This entry concerns a single T cell receptor beta chain. The antigen is not known. V was pared by 3 bases and J by 7 bases, with 3 bases of the junction left unmatched. CDR3 length: 13 residues. The V gene's germline CDR1 is LNHNV and CDR2 YYDKDF (reference sequence). Naive-designated CD8 cells lacked CD45RO, were positively enriched for CCR7, and omitted terminally differentiated effector memory CD45RA+ cells. The data were taken from a study of shared clonotypes between healthy human individuals. Looking at the study overall: Each donor contributed plates that comprised three CD4 naive, three CD4 memory, two CD8 naive and one CD8 memory. Broader study findings: Lower generation probabilities were found for non-shared clonotypes than for those shared by all four donors.

Genomic DNA (from each subset) was split evenly across several immunoSEQ plates. Only in-frame clones appear in the TCRdb table, and some are missing; sequencing was by immunoSEQ multiplex PCR. The sample holds approximately 2,200,000 clones, more than 85% seen once. The clonotype was recovered from a man between 18 and 35 years old in good health. Some clones in this sample may be carry-over from other donors' samples. The chain is built from TRBV15 and TRBJ1-5; 7 positions agree with TRBD1. Sequencing was performed on naive CD8+ T cells from PBMCs. As DNA, the CDR3 is TGTGCCACCAGCAGGGACAGGTCCCAGCCCCAGCATTTT. Amino acid sequence: CATSRDRSQPQHF.